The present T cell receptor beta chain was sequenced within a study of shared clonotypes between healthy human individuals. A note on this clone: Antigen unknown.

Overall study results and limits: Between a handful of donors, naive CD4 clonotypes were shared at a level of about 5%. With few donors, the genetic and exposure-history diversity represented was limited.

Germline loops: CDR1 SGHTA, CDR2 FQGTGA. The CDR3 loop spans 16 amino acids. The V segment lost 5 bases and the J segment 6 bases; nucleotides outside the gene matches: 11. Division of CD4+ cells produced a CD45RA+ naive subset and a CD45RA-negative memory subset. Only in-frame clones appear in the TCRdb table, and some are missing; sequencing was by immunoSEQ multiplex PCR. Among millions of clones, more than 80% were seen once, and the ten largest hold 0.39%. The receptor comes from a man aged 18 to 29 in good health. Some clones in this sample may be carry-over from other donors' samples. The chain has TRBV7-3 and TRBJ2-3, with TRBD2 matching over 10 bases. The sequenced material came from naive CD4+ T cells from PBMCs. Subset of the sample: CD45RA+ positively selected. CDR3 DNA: TGTGCCAGCAGCCCCGGAGCGGGAGGGCCGGGGGATACGCAGTATTTT. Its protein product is CASSPGAGGPGDTQYF.